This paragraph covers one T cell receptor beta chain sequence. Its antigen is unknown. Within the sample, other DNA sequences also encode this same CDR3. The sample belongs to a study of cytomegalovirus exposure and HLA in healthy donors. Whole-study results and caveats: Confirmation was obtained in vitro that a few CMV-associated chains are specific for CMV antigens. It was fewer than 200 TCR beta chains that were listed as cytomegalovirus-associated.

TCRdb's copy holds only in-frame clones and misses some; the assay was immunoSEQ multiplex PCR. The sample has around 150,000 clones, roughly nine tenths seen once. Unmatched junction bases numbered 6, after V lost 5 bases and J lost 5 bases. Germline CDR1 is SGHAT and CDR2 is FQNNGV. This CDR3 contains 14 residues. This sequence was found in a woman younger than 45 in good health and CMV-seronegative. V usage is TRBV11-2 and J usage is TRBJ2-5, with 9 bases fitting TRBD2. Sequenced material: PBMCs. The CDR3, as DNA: TGTGCCAGCAGCCTAGCGGGGTCGAGGGAGACCCAGTACTTC. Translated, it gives CASSLAGSRETQYF.